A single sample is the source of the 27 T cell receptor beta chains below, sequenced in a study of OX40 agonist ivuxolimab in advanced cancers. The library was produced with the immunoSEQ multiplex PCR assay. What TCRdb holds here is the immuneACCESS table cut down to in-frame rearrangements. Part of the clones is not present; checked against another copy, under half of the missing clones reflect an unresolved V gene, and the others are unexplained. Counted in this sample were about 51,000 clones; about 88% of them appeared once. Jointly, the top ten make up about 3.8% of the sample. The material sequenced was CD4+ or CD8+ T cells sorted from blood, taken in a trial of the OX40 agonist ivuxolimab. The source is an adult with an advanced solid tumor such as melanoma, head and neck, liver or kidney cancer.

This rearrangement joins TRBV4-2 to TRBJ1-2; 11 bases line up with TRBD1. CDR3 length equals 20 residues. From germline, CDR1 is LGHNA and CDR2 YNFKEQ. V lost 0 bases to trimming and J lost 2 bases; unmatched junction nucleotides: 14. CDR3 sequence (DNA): TGTGCCAGCAGCCAAGAAGGATCCCCTCGGGACAGGGGGACCAACTATGGCTACACCTTC. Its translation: CASSQEGSPRDRGTNYGYTF.

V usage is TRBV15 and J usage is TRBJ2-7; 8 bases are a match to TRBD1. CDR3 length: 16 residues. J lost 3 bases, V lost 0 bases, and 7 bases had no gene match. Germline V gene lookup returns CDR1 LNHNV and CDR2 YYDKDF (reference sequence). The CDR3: CATSRDRETGVYEQYF. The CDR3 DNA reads TGTGCCACCAGCAGAGATCGGGAGACAGGGGTCTACGAGCAGTACTTC. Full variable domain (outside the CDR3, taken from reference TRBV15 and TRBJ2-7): DAMVIQNPRYQVTQFGKPVTLSCSQTLNHNVMYWYQQKSSQAPKLLFHYYDKDFNNEADTPDNFQSRRPNTSFCFLDIRSPGLGDTAMYLCATSRDRETGVYEQYFGPGTRLTVT.

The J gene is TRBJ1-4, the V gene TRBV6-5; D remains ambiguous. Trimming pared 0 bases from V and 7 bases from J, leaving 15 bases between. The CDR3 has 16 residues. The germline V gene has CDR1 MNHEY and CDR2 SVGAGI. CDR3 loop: CASSYSAVTRGEKLFF. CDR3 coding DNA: TGTGCCAGCAGTTACTCTGCGGTGACACGCGGTGAAAAACTGTTTTTT.

The chain's CDR3 is CAWGMRGLQGYGYTF. The DNA for the CDR3 is TGTGCCTGGGGGATGCGGGGACTGCAAGGCTATGGCTACACCTTC. The genes are TRBV30 and TRBJ1-2; D possibly corresponds to TRBD1 (5 bases). The V and J ends lost 5 bases and 4 bases respectively, with 20 bases between them. CDR3 length: 15 amino acids. Germline V gene sequence: CDR1 GTSNPN, CDR2 SVGIG (reference sequence). The full variable domain, completed using reference TRBV30 and TRBJ1-2, is SQTIHQWPATLVQPVGSPLSLECTVEGTSNPNLYWYRQAAGRGLQLLFYSVGIGQISSEVPQNLSASRPQDRQFILSSKKLLLSDSGFYLCAWGMRGLQGYGYTFGSGTRLTVV.

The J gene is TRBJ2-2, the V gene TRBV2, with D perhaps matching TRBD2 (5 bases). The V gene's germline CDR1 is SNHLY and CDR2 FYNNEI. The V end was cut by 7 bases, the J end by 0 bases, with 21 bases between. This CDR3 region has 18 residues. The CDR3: CASIATGLGFANTGELFF. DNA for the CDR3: TGTGCCAGCATCGCCACGGGGTTGGGTTTCGCGAACACCGGGGAGCTGTTTTTT. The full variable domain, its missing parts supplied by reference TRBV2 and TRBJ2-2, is EPEVTQTPSHQVTQMGQEVILRCVPISNHLYFYWYRQILGQKVEFLVSFYNNEISEKSEIFDDQFSVERPDGSNFTLKIRSTKLEDSAMYFCASIATGLGFANTGELFFGEGSRLTVL.

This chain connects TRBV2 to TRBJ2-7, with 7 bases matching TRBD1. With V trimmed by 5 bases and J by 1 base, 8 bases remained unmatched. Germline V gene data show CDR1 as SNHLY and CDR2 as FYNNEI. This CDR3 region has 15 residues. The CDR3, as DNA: TGTGCCAGCAGTCCCCGGGACAGAGTATCCTACGAGCAGTACTTC. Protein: CASSPRDRVSYEQYF.

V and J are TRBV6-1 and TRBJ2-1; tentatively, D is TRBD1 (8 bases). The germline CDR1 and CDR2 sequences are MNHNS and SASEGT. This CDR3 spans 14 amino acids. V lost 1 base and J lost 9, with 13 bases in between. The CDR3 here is CASSEDRGRGEQFF. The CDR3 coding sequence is TGTGCCAGCAGTGAAGACAGGGGGAGGGGTGAGCAGTTCTTC.

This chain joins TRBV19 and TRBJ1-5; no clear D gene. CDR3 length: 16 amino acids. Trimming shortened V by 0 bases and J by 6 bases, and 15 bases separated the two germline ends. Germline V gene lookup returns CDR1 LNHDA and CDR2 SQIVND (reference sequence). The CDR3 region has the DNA TGTGCCAGTAGTATAGATGCCACCCCAGGTCGTCAGCCCCAGCATTTT. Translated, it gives CASSIDATPGRQPQHF.

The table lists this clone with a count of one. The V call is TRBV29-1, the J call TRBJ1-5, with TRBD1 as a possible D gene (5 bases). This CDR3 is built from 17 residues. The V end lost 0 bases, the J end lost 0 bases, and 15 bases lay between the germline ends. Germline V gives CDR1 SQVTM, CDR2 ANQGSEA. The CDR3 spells CSVEDAVGQLSNQPQHF. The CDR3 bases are TGCAGCGTTGAAGACGCAGTTGGACAACTTAGCAATCAGCCCCAGCATTTT.

CDR3 DNA: TGTGCCAGCAGCCCGCCCCCAGCTAATGAGCAGTTCTTC. It yields the protein CASSPPPANEQFF. The chain uses TRBV11-2 and TRBJ2-1, with D unclear. There are 13 residues in the CDR3. Germline V gives CDR1 SGHAT, CDR2 FQNNGV. V gave up 5 bases and J gave up 7 bases, with 12 bases separating them.

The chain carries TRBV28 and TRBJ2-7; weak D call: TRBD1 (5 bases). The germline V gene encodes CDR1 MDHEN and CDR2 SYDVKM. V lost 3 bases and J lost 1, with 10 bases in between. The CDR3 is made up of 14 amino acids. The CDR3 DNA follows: TGTGCCAGCAGTTTCAGCAGGGTATCCTACGAGCAGTACTTC. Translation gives CASSFSRVSYEQYF.

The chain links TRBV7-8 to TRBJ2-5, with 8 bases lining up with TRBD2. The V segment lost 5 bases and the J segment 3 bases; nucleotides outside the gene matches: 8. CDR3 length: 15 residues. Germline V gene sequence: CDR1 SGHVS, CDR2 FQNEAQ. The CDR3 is CASSPGGEGKETQYF. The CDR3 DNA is TGTGCCAGCAGCCCGGGGGGGGAAGGAAAAGAGACCCAGTACTTC.

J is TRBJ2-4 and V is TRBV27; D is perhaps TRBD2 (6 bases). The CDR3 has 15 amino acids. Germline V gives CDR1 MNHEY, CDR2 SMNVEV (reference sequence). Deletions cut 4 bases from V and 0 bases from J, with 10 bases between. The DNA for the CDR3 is TGTGCCAGCAGTTACACGGGACTAGCCAAAAACATTCAGTACTTC. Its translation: CASSYTGLAKNIQYF.

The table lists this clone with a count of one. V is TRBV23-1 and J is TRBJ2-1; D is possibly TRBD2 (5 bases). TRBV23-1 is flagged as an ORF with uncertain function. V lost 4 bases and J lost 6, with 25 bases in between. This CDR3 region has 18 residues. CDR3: CASSLEPRWENGSNEQFF. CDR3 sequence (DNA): TGCGCCAGCAGTCTTGAACCCCGATGGGAGAATGGCTCCAATGAGCAGTTCTTC.

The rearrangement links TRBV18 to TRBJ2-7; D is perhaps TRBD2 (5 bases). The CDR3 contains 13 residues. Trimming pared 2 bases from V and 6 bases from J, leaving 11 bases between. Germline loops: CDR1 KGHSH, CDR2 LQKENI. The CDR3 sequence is CASSPSGSPEQYF. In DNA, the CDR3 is TGTGCCAGCTCACCAAGCGGTTCTCCCGAGCAGTACTTC.

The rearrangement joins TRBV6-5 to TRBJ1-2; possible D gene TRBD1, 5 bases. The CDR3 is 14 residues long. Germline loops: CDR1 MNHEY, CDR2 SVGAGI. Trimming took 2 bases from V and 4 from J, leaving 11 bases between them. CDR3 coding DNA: TGTGCCAGCAGTTACGGGGGTTATAGCTATGGCTACACCTTC. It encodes CASSYGGYSYGYTF.

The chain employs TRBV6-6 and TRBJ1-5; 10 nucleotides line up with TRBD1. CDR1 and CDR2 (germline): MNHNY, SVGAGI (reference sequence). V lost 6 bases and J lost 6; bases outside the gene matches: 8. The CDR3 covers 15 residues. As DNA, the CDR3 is TGTGCCAGCAGGGCAGGGGGACAGGGGAGTCAGCCCCAGCATTTT. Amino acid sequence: CASRAGGQGSQPQHF.

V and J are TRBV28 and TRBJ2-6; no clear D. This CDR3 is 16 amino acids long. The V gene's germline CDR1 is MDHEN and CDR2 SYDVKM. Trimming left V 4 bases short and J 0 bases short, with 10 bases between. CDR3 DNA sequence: TGTGCCAGCAGTTCCAAGTCTAGCTCTGGGGCCAACGTCCTGACTTTC. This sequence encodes CASSSKSSSGANVLTF.

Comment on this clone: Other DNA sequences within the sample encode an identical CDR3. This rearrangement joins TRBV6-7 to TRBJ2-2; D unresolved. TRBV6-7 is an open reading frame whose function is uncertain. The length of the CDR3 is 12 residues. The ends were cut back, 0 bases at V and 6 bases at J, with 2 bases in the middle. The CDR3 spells CASSYSAGELFF. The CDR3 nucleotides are TGTGCCAGCAGTTACTCGGCCGGGGAGCTGTTTTTT.

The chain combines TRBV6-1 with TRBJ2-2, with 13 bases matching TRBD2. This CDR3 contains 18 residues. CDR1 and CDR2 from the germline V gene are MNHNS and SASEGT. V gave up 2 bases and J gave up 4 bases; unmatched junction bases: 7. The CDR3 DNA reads TGTGCCAGCAGTGAAATACCGGGACTAGCGGGATTCACCGGGGAGCTGTTTTTT. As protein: CASSEIPGLAGFTGELFF.

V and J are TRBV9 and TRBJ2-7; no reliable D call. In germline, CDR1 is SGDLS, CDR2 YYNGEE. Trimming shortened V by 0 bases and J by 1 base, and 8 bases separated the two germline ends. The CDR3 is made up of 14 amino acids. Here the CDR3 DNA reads TGTGCCAGCAGCGTAGACCCGGGTTCCTACGAGCAGTACTTC. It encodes CASSVDPGSYEQYF.

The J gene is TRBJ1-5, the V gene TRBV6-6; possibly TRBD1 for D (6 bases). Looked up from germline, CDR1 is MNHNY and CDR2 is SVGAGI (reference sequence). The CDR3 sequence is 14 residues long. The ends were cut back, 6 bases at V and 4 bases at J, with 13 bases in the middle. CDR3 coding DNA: TGTGCCAGCAGGACGACAGGTACGAATCAGCCCCAGCATTTT. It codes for CASRTTGTNQPQHF.

CDR3 region: CATSRDRGHQPQHF. In nucleotides, the CDR3 is TGTGCCACCAGTAGGGACAGGGGGCATCAGCCCCAGCATTTT. The rearrangement joins TRBV15 to TRBJ1-5; 12 positions match TRBD1. The V gene end was trimmed by 6 bases and the J gene end by 5 bases; junction bases not matched to a gene: 2. The CDR3 loop spans 14 amino acids. Germline assignment: CDR1 LNHNV and CDR2 YYDKDF (reference sequence). Complete variable domain (other parts from reference TRBV15 and TRBJ1-5): DAMVIQNPRYQVTQFGKPVTLSCSQTLNHNVMYWYQQKSSQAPKLLFHYYDKDFNNEADTPDNFQSRRPNTSFCFLDIRSPGLGDTAMYLCATSRDRGHQPQHFGDGTRLSIL.

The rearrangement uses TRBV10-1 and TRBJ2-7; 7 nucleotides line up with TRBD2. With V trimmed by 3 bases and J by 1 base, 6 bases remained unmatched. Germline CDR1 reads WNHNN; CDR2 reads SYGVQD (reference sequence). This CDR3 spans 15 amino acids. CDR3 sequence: CASSESGRASYEQYF. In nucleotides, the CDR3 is TGCGCCAGCAGTGAATCTGGGAGGGCTTCCTACGAGCAGTACTTC.

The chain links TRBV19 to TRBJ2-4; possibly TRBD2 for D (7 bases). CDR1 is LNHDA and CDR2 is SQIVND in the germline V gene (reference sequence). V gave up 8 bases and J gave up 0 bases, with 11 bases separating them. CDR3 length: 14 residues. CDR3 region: CASARGAAKNIQYF. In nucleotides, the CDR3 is TGTGCCAGTGCACGGGGGGCAGCCAAAAACATTCAGTACTTC.

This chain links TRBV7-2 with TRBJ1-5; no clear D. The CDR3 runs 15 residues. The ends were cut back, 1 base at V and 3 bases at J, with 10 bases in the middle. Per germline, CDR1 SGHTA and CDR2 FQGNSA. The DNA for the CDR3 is TGTGCCAGCAGCTTAGGTCTGGGATCCAATCAGCCCCAGCATTTT. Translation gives CASSLGLGSNQPQHF.

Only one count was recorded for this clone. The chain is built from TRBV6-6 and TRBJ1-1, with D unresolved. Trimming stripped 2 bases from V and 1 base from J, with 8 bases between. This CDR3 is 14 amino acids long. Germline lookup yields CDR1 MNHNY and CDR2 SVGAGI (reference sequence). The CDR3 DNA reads TGTGCCAGCAGTTACACTGGAGGGAACACTGAAGCTTTCTTT. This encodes CASSYTGGNTEAFF.